This T cell receptor (beta chain) was captured in a study of post-analysis software for immune sequencing data (dated by TCRdb to about 2015). Regarding the study in general: The recorded disease courses included relapsing-remitting, secondary progressive and progressive-relapsing multiple sclerosis, and some patients had no subtype annotation. A subset of samples was prepared in parallel using single-end sample barcoding, then pooled and co-amplified after Illumina adapter ligation. Patient repertoires were compared against roughly 12 previously published healthy control repertoires from donors aged roughly 6 to 28 years. The paper's findings and limits, for the study overall: The control group was slightly older than the multiple sclerosis patient group. Multiple sclerosis patients had significantly lower normalized Chao1 diversity than controls, a result that suggests substantial peripheral T-cell clonal expansion. Significantly higher frequencies in patients than in controls were found for about 5 TRBV segments, including TRBV5-6, TRBV5-1 and TRBV20-1. When samples were clustered directly using the F measure, samples prepared in the same batch co-clustered strongly, which prompted a batch-effect correction.

From a lookup of the germline V gene (reference sequence), CDR1 and CDR2 are SEHNR and FQNEAQ. Spanning cysteine to phenylalanine, the CDR3 consists of 13 amino acids. The kept DNA is CDR3 alone, 39 bases in frame from the first base. Between the V and J ends, shortened by 2 bases and 9 bases respectively, the junction contains 11 bases. Worth noting for this clonotype: No cognate antigen has been identified for it. No per-base quality is available; no much larger clone lies one base away.

Libraries came from PCR. Sequenced on an Illumina HiSeq 2500. To reduce PCR and sequencing biases, unique molecular identifiers were incorporated into the TCR beta cDNA libraries. Roughly 500,000 cDNA molecules were obtained per 1 to 10 million input T cells, so each molecule approximated one T cell. The same protocol used for the earlier healthy control dataset was applied to prepare and sequence the patient libraries. Within a given batch, samples were prepared together, multiplexed and sequenced on the same HiSeq lane. The source study handled its data this way. MIGEC handled the raw barcoded reads, throwing out single-read molecular identifier groups before consensus assembly and CDR3 extraction. Clonotype tables were post-analysed with VDJtools, and diversity was normalized by down-sampling all datasets to the smallest sample size. To correct batch-related cross-sample contamination, repertoire overlap clustering matched CDR3 amino acid sequences but not nucleotide sequences. TCRdb trimmed the raw reads at Q25, called clones with MiXCR and kept productive beta chains. When rows share a CDR3 protein, they turn into one entry using the most common DNA and genes. The V and J calls and clone size are TCRdb's, not the authors'. Across this sample there are hundreds of thousands of distinct CDR3 sequences, with 59% seen only once. 11% of the sample comes from the top ten.

TCR beta repertoires were profiled from peripheral blood of more than ten young patients with multiple sclerosis to demonstrate the VDJtools post-analysis software. Multiple sclerosis patients were children and adolescents aged about 6 to 16 years. This receptor was identified in a girl aged 2-10 years with multiple sclerosis. The sequence links TRBV7-9 to TRBJ2-1; the D gene is possibly TRBD1 or TRBD2, with 5 bases matching each. Sequenced sample: blood. CDR3 protein: CASSLIRDGEQFF. The nucleotide sequence reads TGTGCCAGCAGCTTAATCAGGGACGGTGAGCAGTTCTTC.